This T cell receptor beta chain originates from a study of shared clonotypes between healthy human individuals. The V and J ends lost 0 bases and 2 bases, in that order; junction bases with no gene match: 7. The V gene's germline CDR1 is SGHRS and CDR2 YFSETQ. The CDR3 totals 17 residues. Some clones are missing from TCRdb's copy, which holds only in-frame ones; the method was immunoSEQ multiplex PCR. The profile covers 2 million or so clones, with 85% to 95% appearing a single time and 0.1% to 0.15% taken by the ten largest. The chain uses TRBV5-1 and TRBJ2-5; 10 bases are shared with TRBD2. Sequencing was performed on naive CD4+ T cells sorted from blood. The subset was: CD45RA+ positively selected. The sequence came from a man aged 18 to 29 in good health. The CDR3 loop reads CASSLGIGLAAQETQYF. In DNA, the CDR3 is TGCGCCAGCAGCTTGGGAATAGGACTAGCGGCACAAGAGACCCAGTACTTC.